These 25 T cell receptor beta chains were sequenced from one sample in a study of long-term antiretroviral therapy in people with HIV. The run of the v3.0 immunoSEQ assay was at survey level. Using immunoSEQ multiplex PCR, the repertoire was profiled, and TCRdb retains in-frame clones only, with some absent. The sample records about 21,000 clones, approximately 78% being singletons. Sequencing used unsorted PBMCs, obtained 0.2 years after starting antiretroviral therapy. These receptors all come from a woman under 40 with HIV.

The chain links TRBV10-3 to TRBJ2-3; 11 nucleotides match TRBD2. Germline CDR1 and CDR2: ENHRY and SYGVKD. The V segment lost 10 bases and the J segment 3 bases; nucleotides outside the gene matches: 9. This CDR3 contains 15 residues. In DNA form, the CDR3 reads TGTGCCACCGGAAAAACTAGCGGGGGAACAGATACGCAGTATTTT. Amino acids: CATGKTSGGTDTQYF.

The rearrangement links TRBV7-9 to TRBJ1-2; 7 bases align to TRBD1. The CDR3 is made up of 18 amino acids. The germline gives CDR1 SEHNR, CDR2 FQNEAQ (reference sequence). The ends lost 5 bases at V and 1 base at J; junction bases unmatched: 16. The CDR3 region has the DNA TGTGCCAGCAGCCCGCGGGACAGTGCTAATCCCCTTAACTATGGCTACACCTTC. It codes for CASSPRDSANPLNYGYTF.

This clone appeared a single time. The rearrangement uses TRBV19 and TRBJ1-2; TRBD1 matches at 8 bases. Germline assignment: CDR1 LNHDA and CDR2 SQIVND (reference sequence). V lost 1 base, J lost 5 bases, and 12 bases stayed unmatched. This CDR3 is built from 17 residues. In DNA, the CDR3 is TGTGCCAGTAGTATAGCCGCCCCGGTCCAGGGGGCATATGGCTACACCTTC. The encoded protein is CASSIAAPVQGAYGYTF.

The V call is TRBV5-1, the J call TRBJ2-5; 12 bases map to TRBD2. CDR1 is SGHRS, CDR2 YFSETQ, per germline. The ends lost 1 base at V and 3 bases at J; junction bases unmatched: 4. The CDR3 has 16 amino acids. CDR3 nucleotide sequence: TGCGCCAGCAGCTTGTCTCTAGCGGGGGGGGAAGAGACCCAGTACTTC. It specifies CASSLSLAGGEETQYF.

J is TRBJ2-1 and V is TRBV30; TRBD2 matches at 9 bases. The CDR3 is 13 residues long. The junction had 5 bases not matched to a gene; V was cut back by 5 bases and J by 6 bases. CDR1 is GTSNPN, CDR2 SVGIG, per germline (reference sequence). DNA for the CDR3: TGTGCCTGGTATAGCGGGGGATTCAATGAGCAGTTCTTC. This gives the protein CAWYSGGFNEQFF.

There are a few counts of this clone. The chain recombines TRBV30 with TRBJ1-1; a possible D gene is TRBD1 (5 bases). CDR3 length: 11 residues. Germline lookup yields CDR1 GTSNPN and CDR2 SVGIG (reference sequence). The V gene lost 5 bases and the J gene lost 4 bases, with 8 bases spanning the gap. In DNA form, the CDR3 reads TGTGCCTGGGGGGCGGGCACTGAAGCTTTCTTT. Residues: CAWGAGTEAFF.

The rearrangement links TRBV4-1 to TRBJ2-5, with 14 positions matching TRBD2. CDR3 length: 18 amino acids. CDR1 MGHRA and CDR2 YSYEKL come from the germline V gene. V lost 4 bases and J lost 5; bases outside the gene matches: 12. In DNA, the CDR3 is TGCGCCAGCAGCCTCAACCGACTAGCGGGGGGGCTTAGTGAGACCCAGTACTTC. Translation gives CASSLNRLAGGLSETQYF.

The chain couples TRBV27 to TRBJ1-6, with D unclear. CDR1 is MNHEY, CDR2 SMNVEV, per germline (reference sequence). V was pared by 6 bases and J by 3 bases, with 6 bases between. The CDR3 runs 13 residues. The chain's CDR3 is CASREVYNSPLHF. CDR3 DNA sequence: TGTGCCAGCAGGGAAGTCTATAATTCACCCCTCCACTTT.

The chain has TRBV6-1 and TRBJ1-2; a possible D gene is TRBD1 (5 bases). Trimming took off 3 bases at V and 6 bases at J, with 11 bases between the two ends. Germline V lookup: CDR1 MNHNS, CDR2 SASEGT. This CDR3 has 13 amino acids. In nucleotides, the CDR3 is TGTGCCAGCAGTGATGGGCGAGGGGATGGCTACACCTTC. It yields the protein CASSDGRGDGYTF.

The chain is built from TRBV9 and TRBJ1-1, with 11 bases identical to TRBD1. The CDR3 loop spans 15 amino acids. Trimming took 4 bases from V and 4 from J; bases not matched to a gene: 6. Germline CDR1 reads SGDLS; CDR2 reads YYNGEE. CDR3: CASSLSDRGLTEAFF. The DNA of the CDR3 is TGTGCCAGCAGCCTCTCGGACAGGGGGCTCACTGAAGCTTTCTTT.

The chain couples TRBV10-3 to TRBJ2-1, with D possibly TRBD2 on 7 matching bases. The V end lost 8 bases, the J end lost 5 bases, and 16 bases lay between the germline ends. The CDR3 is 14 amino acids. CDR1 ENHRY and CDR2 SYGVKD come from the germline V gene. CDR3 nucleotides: TGTGCCATCGCGGCCGGGGGGCGCCACAATGAGCAGTTCTTC. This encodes CAIAAGGRHNEQFF.

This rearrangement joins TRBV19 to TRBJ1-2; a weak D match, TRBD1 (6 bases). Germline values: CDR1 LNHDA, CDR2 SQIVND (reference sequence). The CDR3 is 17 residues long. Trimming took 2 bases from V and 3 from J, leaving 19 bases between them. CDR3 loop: CASSISAGQSQYYGYTF. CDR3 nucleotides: TGTGCCAGTAGTATATCTGCGGGACAAAGCCAATACTATGGCTACACCTTC.

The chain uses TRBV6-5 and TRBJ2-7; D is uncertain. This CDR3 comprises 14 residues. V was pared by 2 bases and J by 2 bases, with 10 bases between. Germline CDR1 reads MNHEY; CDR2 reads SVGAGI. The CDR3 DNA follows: TGTGCCAGCAGTTACCCTAGTGGCACCTACGAGCAGTACGTC. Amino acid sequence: CASSYPSGTYEQYV.

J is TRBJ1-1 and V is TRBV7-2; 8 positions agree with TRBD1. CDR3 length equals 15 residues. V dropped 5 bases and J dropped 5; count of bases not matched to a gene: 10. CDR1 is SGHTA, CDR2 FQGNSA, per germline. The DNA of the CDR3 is TGTGCCAGCAGCATAAGCAGGGGGCTCTGGACTGAAGCTTTCTTT. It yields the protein CASSISRGLWTEAFF. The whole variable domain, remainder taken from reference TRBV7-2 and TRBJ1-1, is GAGVSQSPSNKVTEKGKDVELRCDPISGHTALYWYRQSLGQGLEFLIYFQGNSAPDKSGLPSDRFSAERTGGSVSTLTIQRTQQEDSAVYLCASSISRGLWTEAFFGQGTRLTVV.

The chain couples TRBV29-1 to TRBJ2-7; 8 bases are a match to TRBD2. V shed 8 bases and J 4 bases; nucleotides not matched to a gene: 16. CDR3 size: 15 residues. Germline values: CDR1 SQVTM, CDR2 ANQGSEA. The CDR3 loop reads CSLPRGGHGLYEQYV. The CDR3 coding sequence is TGCAGCCTCCCCCGGGGGGGACACGGGCTTTACGAGCAGTACGTC.

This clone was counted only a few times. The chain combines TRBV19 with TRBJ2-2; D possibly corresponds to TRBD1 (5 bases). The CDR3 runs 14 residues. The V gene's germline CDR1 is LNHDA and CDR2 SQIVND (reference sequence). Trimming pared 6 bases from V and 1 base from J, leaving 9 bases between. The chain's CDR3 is CASREQVNTGELFF. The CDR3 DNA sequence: TGTGCCAGTAGAGAACAGGTGAACACCGGGGAGCTGTTTTTT.

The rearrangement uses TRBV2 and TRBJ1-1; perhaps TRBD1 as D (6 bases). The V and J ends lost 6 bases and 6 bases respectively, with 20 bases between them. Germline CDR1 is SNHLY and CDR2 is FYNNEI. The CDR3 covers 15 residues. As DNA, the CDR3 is TGTGCCAGCAGACGCACAGGGAGTTTGTCCTCTGAAGCTTTCTTT. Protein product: CASRRTGSLSSEAFF. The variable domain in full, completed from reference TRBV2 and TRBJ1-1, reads EPEVTQTPSHQVTQMGQEVILRCVPISNHLYFYWYRQILGQKVEFLVSFYNNEISEKSEIFDDQFSVERPDGSNFTLKIRSTKLEDSAMYFCASRRTGSLSSEAFFGQGTRLTVV.

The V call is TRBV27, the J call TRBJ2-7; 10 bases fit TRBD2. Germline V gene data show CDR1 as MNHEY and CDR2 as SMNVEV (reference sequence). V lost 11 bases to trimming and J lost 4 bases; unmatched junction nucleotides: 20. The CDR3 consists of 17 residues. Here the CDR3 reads CARVGRLRSGGAYEQYV. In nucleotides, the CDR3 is TGTGCCCGCGTGGGGAGGCTCCGAAGCGGGGGGGCTTACGAGCAGTACGTC.

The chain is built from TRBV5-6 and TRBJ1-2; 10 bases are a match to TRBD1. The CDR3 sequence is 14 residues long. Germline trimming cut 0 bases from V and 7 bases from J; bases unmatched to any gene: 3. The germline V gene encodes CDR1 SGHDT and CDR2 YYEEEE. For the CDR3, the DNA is TGTGCCAGCAGCTTGGGAGGGACAGGGGCTGGCTACACCTTC. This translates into CASSLGGTGAGYTF.

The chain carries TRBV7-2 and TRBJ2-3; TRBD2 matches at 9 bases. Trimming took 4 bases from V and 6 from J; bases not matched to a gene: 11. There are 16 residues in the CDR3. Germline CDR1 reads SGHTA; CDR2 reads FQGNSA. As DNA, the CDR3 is TGTGCCAGCAGCTCCAAGCCGGGACTAGCCAAGGATACGCAGTATTTT. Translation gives CASSSKPGLAKDTQYF.

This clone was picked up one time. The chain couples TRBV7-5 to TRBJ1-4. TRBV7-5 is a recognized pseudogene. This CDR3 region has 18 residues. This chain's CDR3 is CVRSLITGRRGSEEKLFF. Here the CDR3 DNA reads TGTGTCAGAAGCTTAATCACAGGGCGCCGGGGGAGTGAGGAAAAACTGTTTTTT.

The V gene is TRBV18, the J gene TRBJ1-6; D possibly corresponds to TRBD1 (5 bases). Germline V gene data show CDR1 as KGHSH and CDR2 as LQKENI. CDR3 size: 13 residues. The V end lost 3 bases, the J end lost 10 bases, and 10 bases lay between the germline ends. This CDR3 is CASSPGDRSPLHF. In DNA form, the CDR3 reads TGTGCCAGCTCACCGGGGGACCGATCACCCCTCCACTTT.

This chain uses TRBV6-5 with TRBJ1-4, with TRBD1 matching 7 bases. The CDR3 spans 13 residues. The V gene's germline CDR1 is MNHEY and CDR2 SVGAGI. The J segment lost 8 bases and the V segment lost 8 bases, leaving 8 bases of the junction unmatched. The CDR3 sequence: CASGRRGREKLFF. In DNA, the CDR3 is TGTGCCAGCGGAAGGAGGGGGCGAGAAAAACTGTTTTTT.

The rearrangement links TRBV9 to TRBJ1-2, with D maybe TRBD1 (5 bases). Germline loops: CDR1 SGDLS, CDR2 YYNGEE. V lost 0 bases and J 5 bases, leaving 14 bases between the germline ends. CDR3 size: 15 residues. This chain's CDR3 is CASSVEGTPSYGYTF. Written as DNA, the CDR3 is TGTGCCAGCAGCGTAGAAGGGACTCCCAGTTATGGCTACACCTTC. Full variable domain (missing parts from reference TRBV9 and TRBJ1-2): DSGVTQTPKHLITATGQRVTLRCSPRSGDLSVYWYQQSLDQGLQFLIQYYNGEERAKGNILERFSAQQFPDLHSELNLSSLELGDSALYFCASSVEGTPSYGYTFGSGTRLTVV.

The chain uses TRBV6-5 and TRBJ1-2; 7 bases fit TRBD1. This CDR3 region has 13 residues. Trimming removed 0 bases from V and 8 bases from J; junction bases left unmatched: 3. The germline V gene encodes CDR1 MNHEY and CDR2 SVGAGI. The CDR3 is CASSYSTGNGYTF. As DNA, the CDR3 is TGTGCCAGCAGTTACTCGACAGGGAACGGCTACACCTTC.